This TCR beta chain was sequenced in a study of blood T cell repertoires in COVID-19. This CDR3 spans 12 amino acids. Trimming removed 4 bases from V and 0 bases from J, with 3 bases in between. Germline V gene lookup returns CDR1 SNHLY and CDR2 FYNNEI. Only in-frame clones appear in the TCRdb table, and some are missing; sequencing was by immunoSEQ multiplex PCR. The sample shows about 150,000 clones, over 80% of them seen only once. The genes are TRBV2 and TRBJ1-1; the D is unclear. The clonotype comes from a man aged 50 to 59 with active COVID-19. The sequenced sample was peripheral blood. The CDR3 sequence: CASSGMNTEAFF. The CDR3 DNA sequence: TGTGCCAGCAGTGGTATGAACACTGAAGCTTTCTTT.